This T cell receptor beta chain is drawn from a study of blood T cell repertoires in COVID-19. The wider study: COVID-19 samples collected from the United States, Italy and Spain covered acute and convalescent phases. PBMCs, B-cell-depleted T cells, or T cells provided the cDNA or gDNA that made up the material.

The V gene's germline CDR1 is KGHSH and CDR2 LQKENI. This CDR3 is 15 amino acids long. Trimming stripped 0 bases from V and 3 bases from J, with 11 bases between. In the authors' methods: Amplification from reference gene primers served as the basis for estimated nucleated cell counts. Assay: immunoSEQ multiplex PCR; the TCRdb copy retains only in-frame clones and omits some. For V, J and clone size, that table is used; D and trimming come from the DNA. The sample has around 23,000 clones, 90% seen once. This clonotype was obtained from a human donor in a cohort sampled during active COVID-19. The sample was peripheral blood. The V gene is TRBV18, the J gene TRBJ1-1, with D uncertain. CDR3 sequence reads: CASSPPNTRDTEAFF. The CDR3 bases are TGTGCCAGCTCACCACCGAACACGCGGGACACTGAAGCTTTCTTT.